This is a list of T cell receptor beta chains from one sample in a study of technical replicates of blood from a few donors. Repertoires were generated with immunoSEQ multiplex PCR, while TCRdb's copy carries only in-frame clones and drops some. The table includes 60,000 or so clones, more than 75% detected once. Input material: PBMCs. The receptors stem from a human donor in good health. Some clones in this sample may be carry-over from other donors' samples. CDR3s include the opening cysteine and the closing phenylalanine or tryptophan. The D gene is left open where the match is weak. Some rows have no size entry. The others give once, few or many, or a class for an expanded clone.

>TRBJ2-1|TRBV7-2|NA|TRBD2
TGTGCCAGCAGCTCAAGACTAGCGGTAAGCTCCTACAATGAGCAGTTCTTC
CASSSRLAVSSYNEQFF
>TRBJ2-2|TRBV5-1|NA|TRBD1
TGCGCCAGCAGACAGGGGGCATTGTCGGGAACCGGGGAGCTGTTTTTT
CASRQGALSGTGELFF
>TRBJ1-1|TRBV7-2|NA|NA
TGTGCCAGCAGTTACACAGGGCCCACTGAAGCTTTCTTT
CASSYTGPTEAFF
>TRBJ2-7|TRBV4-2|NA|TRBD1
TGTGCCAGCAGCGAAGCGCCGGGGATGGGGGACAGCCCCTACGAGCAGTACTTC
CASSEAPGMGDSPYEQYF
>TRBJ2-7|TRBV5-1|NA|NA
TGCGCCAGCAGCTTGGAATTCGGCGGCTACGAGCAGTACTTC
CASSLEFGGYEQYF
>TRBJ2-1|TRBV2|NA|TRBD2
TGTGCCAGCAGTCCCGTAGCGGGAGGGCTCTACAATGAGCAGTTCTTC
CASSPVAGGLYNEQFF
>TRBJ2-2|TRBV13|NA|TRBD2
TGTGCCAGCAGTTACCCCCGGTCTAGCGGGGGGGCCACCGGGGAGCTGTTTTTT
CASSYPRSSGGATGELFF
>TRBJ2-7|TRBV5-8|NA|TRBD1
TGTGCCAGCAGCTTGGGAAGACAGGGCAACCTTATCTACGAGCAGTACTTC
CASSLGRQGNLIYEQYF
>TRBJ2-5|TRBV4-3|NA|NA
TGCGCCAGCAGCCAAGATGGGACTTACAGAGCCCAAGAGACCCAGTACTTC
CASSQDGTYRAQETQYF
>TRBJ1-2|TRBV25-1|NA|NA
TGTGCCAGCAGTGATACAGGGAGATATGGCTACACCTTC
CASSDTGRYGYTF
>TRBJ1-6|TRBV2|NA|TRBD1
TGTGCCAGCAGCGCAGGGGGCTCACCCCTCCACTTT
CASSAGGSPLHF
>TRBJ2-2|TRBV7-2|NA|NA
TGTGCCAGCAGCTTAGTGGGGCTAGCGAACACCGGGGAGCTGTTTTTT
CASSLVGLANTGELFF
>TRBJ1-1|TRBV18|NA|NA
TGTGCCAGCTCACCCACTGCGGGATCCTCAATGAACACTGAAGCTTTCTTT
CASSPTAGSSMNTEAFF
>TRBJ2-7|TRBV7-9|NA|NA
TGTGCCAGCAGCCAAGCGGCGGGGAGCACCTACGAGCAGTACTTC
CASSQAAGSTYEQYF
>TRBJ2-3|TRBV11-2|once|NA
TGTGCCAGCAGCTTAGCGGGATTCACAGATACGCAGTATTTT
CASSLAGFTDTQYF
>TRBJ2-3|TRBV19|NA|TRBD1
TGTGCCAGTAGTACGGGACAGGGGGAAACAGATACGCAGTATTTT
CASSTGQGETDTQYF
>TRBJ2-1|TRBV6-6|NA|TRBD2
TGTGCCAGCAGTTCGACTAGCGGGAGGCCCGATGAGCAGTTCTTC
CASSSTSGRPDEQFF
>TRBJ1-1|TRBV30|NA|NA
TGTGCCTGGAGTTCTCGGGTTATGAACACTGAAGCTTTCTTT
CAWSSRVMNTEAFF
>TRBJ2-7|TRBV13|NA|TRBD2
TGTGCCAGCAGCTCACGCGTAGCGGGAGAATACGAGCAGTACTTC
CASSSRVAGEYEQYF
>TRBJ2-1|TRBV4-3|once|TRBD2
TGCGCCAGCAGCCAAAGTTCAGGCGGCGGGAGGGAGAATGAGCAGTTCTTC
CASSQSSGGGRENEQFF
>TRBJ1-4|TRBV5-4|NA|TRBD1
TGTGCCAGCAGTTTCGGGACAGGTGAAGAAAAACTGTTTTTT
CASSFGTGEEKLFF
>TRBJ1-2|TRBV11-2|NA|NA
TGTGCCAGCAGCTCATACAGGGAAAGGCTCTATGGCTACACCTTC
CASSSYRERLYGYTF
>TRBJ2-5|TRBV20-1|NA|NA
TGCAGTGCAGGACCCTACGGAGGGGAGTACTTC
CSAGPYGGEYF
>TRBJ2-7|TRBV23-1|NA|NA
TGCGCCAGCAGTCAATCGAGTGGGCAGGGGTCCTACGAGCAGTACTTC
CASSQSSGQGSYEQYF
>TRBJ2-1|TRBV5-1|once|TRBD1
TGCGCCAGCAGCCCAGGGGGAAAGGGTCCTCAAAGTTCTGAGCAGTTCTTC
CASSPGGKGPQSSEQFF
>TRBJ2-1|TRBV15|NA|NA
TGTGCCACCAGCAGAGATCGAGTTTCTACCTACAATGAGCAGTTCTTC
CATSRDRVSTYNEQFF
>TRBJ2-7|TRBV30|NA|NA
TGTGCCTGGAGTGGAAACAGATACGAGCAGTACTTC
CAWSGNRYEQYF
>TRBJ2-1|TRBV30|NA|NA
TGTGCCTCCTCCCGGACTCACAATGAGCAGTTCTTC
CASSRTHNEQFF
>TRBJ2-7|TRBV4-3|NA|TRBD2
TGCGCCAGCAGCCAAGTGGCGGGGGCCTACGAGCAGTACTTC
CASSQVAGAYEQYF
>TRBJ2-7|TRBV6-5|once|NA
TGTGCCAGCAGTTACTCGATGGCGGAGAACTACGAGCAGTACTTC
CASSYSMAENYEQYF
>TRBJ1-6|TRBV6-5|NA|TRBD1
TGTGCCAGCAGTTCGGGTCAGACAGGGAATAATTCACCCCTCCACTTT
CASSSGQTGNNSPLHF
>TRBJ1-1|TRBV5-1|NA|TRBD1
TGCGCCAGCAGCTGGGACAGGCCGAACACTGAAGCTTTCTTT
CASSWDRPNTEAFF
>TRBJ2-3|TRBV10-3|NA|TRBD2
TGTGCCATCAGTGAAGCGGGGTCAGATACGCAGTATTTT
CAISEAGSDTQYF
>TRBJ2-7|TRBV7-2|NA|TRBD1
TGTGCCAGCAGCGCTTCAGGGGGATCCTACGAGCAGTACTTC
CASSASGGSYEQYF
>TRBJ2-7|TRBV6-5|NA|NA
TGTGCCACCCAACAGGGTTCTATCGAGCAGTACTTC
CATQQGSIEQYF
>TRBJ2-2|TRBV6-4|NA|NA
TGTGCCAGCAGTGAGAGGTCGACGAACACCGGGGAGCTGTTTTTT
CASSERSTNTGELFF
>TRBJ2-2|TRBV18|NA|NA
TGTGCCAGCTCATCCGACACCGGGGAGCTGTTTTTT
CASSSDTGELFF
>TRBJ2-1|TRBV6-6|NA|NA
TGTGCCAGCAGTCCTCCCCAGGGCTACTCCTACAATGAGCAGTTCTTC
CASSPPQGYSYNEQFF
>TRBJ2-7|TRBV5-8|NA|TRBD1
TGTGCCAGCAGCCTCCGGGACAGGGGGTATTTCGAGCAGTACTTC
CASSLRDRGYFEQYF
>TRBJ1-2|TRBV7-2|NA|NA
TGTGCCAGCAGCTCGCCGACGGGAAACTATGGCTACACCTTC
CASSSPTGNYGYTF
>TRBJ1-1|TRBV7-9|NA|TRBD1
TGTGCCAGCAGCAGAGCCGGGACAGGGGGCACTGAAGCTTTCTTT
CASSRAGTGGTEAFF
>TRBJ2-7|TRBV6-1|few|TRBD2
TGTGCCAGCAGAATCACCCGGGGGGCCTACGAGCAGTACTTC
CASRITRGAYEQYF
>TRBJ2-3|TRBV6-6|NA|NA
TGTGCCAGCAGCCCCTCGGTGGATACGCAGTATTTT
CASSPSVDTQYF
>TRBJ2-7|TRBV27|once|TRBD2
TGTGCCAGCAGTTTCGAGGGGACTAGCGGGCCGGCTTCCTACGAGCAGTACTTC
CASSFEGTSGPASYEQYF
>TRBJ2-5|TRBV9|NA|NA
TGTGCCAGCAGCGTAGGCGGGACCCAAGAGACCCAGTACTTC
CASSVGGTQETQYF
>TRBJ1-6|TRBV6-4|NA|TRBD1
TGTGCCAGCAGTGACTTACCAGGGGGCGCAGGATCACCCCTCCACTTT
CASSDLPGGAGSPLHF
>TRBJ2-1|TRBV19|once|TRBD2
TGTGCCAGTAGTATTAGCGGGAAAGTGAGTGAGCAGTTCTTC
CASSISGKVSEQFF
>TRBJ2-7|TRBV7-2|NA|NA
TGTGCCAGCAGCTTAGTTGATGGGGCTGGCTACGAGCAGTACTTC
CASSLVDGAGYEQYF
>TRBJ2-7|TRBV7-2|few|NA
TGTGCCAGCAGCTTAGCGTCAGGGGGGACCCCCTGGAACGAGCAGTACTTC
CASSLASGGTPWNEQYF
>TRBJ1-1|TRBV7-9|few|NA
TGTGCCAGCAGCTCCACCACAGGGATTGAAGCTTTCTTT
CASSSTTGIEAFF
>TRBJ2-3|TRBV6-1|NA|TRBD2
TGTGCCAGCAGAGAGCTAGCGGGAGTTACAGATACGCAGTATTTT
CASRELAGVTDTQYF